This entry concerns a single T cell receptor (beta chain). The data derive from a study of OX40 agonist ivuxolimab in advanced cancers. Produced via immunoSEQ multiplex PCR; TCRdb's table is partial and in-frame only. The sample lists 55,000 to 75,000 clones; about 85% were seen once. The CDR3 totals 15 residues. CDR1 is MDHEN, CDR2 SYDVKM, per germline. J was trimmed by 4 bases and V by 7 bases; bases with no gene match: 10. Sequencing was performed on CD4+ or CD8+ T cells sorted from blood, taken in a trial of the OX40 agonist ivuxolimab. This clonotype was obtained from an adult with an advanced solid tumor such as melanoma, head and neck, liver or kidney cancer. The chain combines TRBV28 with TRBJ1-2; 9 bases are a match to TRBD1. The CDR3 DNA sequence: TGTGCCAGCACCGCCTGGGACAGGGATACCTATGGCTACACCTTC. This codes for CASTAWDRDTYGYTF.